This T cell receptor (beta chain) was observed in a study of blood T cells in healthy people across ages. The authors ran a second PCR of 7 to 11 cycles using a sample-barcoded 5' primer and a J-beta primer mix. Each CDR3 protein gets one entry after TCRdb re-called the 5' RACE reads with MiXCR. Seen here are roughly 1.7 million distinct CDR3 sequences, roughly a third observed once, and the top ten hold about 10%. A note on this clonotype: Its antigen remains unknown. The junction and the germline gene differ at one end; a read error may be behind it.

The CDR3 has 14 amino acids. The V gene's germline CDR1 is SGHDT and CDR2 YYEEEE. General study points: Per million T cells, TCR beta diversity dropped about linearly as age rose.

The receptor was derived from a young woman in good health. The chain carries TRBV5-6 and TRBJ2-7; D unclear. Sequencing input: blood. The DNA of the CDR3 is TGTGCCAGCAACTTGAGTAGGGTTTCCTACGAGCAGTACTTC. Amino acids: CASNLSRVSYEQYF.